Following are 21 T cell receptor beta chains from one sample sequenced in a study of molecular identifiers for immune sequencing clone quantification. Each CDR3 protein gets one entry after TCRdb re-called the PCR reads with MiXCR. The data hold about 640,000 distinct CDR3 sequences, with less than 20% observed a single time. Sequences were obtained from naive CD8+ T cells from blood, with Jurkat cell RNA spiked in. Subset defined: FACS-sorted CD8+CD4-CCR7+CD45RA+ naive T cells. These receptors were obtained from a human donor in good health. Some libraries in this study had Jurkat cell RNA spiked in.

This clonotype was detected ten times or more. V gene TRBV6-5 combines with J gene TRBJ1-3; 10 positions match TRBD1. Germline values: CDR1 MNHEY, CDR2 SVGAGI. The CDR3 consists of 20 residues. V gave up 5 bases and J gave up 4 bases; unmatched junction bases: 20. The CDR3 reads CASSHASGTGAYLFGNTIYF. In DNA, the CDR3 is TGTGCCAGCAGTCACGCCTCCGGGACAGGGGCATATCTCTTCGGAAACACCATATATTTT.

As concerns this clonotype: A single base separates this from a much larger clone, so it may be a read error. V and J are TRBV14 and TRBJ2-2; D is possibly TRBD2 (6 bases). Per germline, CDR1 SGHDN and CDR2 FVKESK. This CDR3 comprises 15 residues. The CDR3 spells CASGQGGEVTGELFF. CDR3 DNA sequence: TGTGCCAGCGGCCAAGGCGGGGAAGTCACCGGGGAGCTGTTTTTT.

At least ten counts were recorded for this clonotype. The chain is built from TRBV25-1 and TRBJ2-6; no definite D call. From germline, CDR1 is MGHDK and CDR2 SYGVNS. V was trimmed by 4 bases and J by 0 bases, leaving 13 bases between them. CDR3 length: 17 amino acids. CDR3 loop: CASSGAEFSSGANVLTF. CDR3 sequence (DNA): TGTGCCAGCAGTGGAGCAGAGTTTAGCTCTGGGGCCAACGTCCTGACTTTC.

This clonotype was observed many times. The chain links TRBV5-5 to TRBJ2-2; no reliable D call. The CDR3 contains 15 residues. The V and J ends lost 4 bases and 0 bases respectively, with 10 bases between them. The germline V gene has CDR1 SGHKS and CDR2 YYEKEE (reference sequence). CDR3 region: CASSDGDSNTGELFF. In nucleotides, the CDR3 is TGTGCCAGCAGCGATGGTGACTCGAACACCGGGGAGCTGTTTTTT. Complete variable domain (other parts from reference TRBV5-5 and TRBJ2-2): DAGVTQSPTHLIKTRGQQVTLRCSPISGHKSVSWYQQVLGQGPQFIFQYYEKEERGRGNFPDRFSARQFPNYSSELNVNALLLGDSALYLCASSDGDSNTGELFFGEGSRLTVL.

This clonotype was seen a handful of times. The J gene is TRBJ2-7, the V gene TRBV7-2, with 7 bases aligning to TRBD2. Germline CDR1 and CDR2: SGHTA and FQGNSA. The CDR3 contains 16 residues. The V segment lost 1 base and the J segment 5 bases; nucleotides outside the gene matches: 11. The CDR3 sequence: CASSLVAGELLNEQYF. The CDR3 coding sequence is TGTGCCAGCAGCTTAGTTGCGGGAGAGCTCCTCAACGAGCAGTACTTC.

This clonotype was counted a few times. The J gene is TRBJ2-5, the V gene TRBV3-1; D might be TRBD1 or TRBD2, each matching 5 bases. CDR1 and CDR2 (germline): LGHDT, YNNKEL (reference sequence). V shed 0 bases and J shed 4 bases, with 9 bases lying between them. The CDR3 runs 14 residues. The CDR3 coding sequence is TGTGCCAGCAGCCAAGATCAGGGAGCAGAGACCCAGTACTTC. Encoded protein: CASSQDQGAETQYF.

In its sample, this clonotype was seen many times. The V gene is TRBV3-1, the J gene TRBJ2-7; tentatively, D is TRBD2 (5 bases). The CDR3 extends over 11 amino acids. The V gene's germline CDR1 is LGHDT and CDR2 YNNKEL (reference sequence). The V end lost 4 bases, the J end lost 5 bases, and 6 bases lay between the germline ends. The chain's CDR3 is CASSPGNEQYF. The CDR3 DNA follows: TGTGCCAGCAGCCCCGGGAACGAGCAGTACTTC.

This clonotype was recorded at least ten times. The rearrangement links TRBV4-3 to TRBJ1-3; D unclear. CDR1 LGHNA and CDR2 YSLEER come from the germline V gene. V was clipped by 5 bases and J by 6 bases, with 20 bases between them. CDR3 length equals 16 residues. The CDR3 protein is CASSESLYTFENTIYF. The CDR3 DNA is TGCGCCAGCAGCGAGAGTTTGTACACATTCGAAAACACCATATATTTT.

In its sample, this clonotype was seen a few times. The chain links TRBV6-2 or TRBV6-3 to TRBJ2-3; 12 positions agree with TRBD1. V gave up 5 bases and J gave up 4 bases; unmatched junction bases: 4. Germline lookup yields CDR1 MNHEY and CDR2 SVGEGT. The CDR3 is 15 amino acids. Here the CDR3 reads CASSTGTGGPDTQYF. The CDR3 bases are TGTGCCAGCAGTACCGGGACAGGGGGCCCAGATACGCAGTATTTT.

Ten or more counts support this clonotype. This chain joins TRBV7-2 and TRBJ2-7, with D perhaps matching TRBD1 (5 bases). Trimming stripped 2 bases from V and 6 bases from J, with 17 bases between. The CDR3 length is 15 residues. Per germline, CDR1 SGHTA and CDR2 FQGNSA. This CDR3 is CASSLSAGYLGEQYF. CDR3 bases: TGTGCCAGCAGCTTATCGGCAGGGTACCTAGGCGAGCAGTACTTC.

A few counts support this clonotype. This rearrangement joins TRBV27 to TRBJ2-2, with a weak D call TRBD2 (6 bases). Trimming stripped 5 bases from V and 5 bases from J, with 18 bases between. The CDR3 length is 16 residues. The germline V gene encodes CDR1 MNHEY and CDR2 SMNVEV (reference sequence). The CDR3 sequence is CASSIMDPRGTGELFF. In DNA form, the CDR3 reads TGTGCCAGCAGTATAATGGACCCCCGGGGGACCGGGGAGCTGTTTTTT.

The J gene is TRBJ1-2, the V gene TRBV10-2, with no clear D. Trimming removed 8 bases from V and 4 bases from J, with 20 bases in between. The CDR3 loop spans 15 amino acids. Germline CDR1 reads WSHSY; CDR2 reads SAAADI. This chain's CDR3 is CASQTVPASGYGYTF. For the CDR3, the DNA is TGCGCCAGCCAAACAGTACCCGCTTCTGGCTATGGCTACACCTTC.

The genes are TRBV19 and TRBJ2-2, with D tentatively TRBD1 (6 bases). The CDR3 consists of 16 residues. Trimming took 3 bases from V and 3 from J, leaving 14 bases between them. Germline CDR1 is LNHDA and CDR2 is SQIVND (reference sequence). The CDR3 DNA reads TGTGCCAGTAGTATGTTCCAGGGGCAGGACACCGGGGAGCTGTTTTTT. Protein: CASSMFQGQDTGELFF.

In its sample, this clonotype was seen many times. V usage is TRBV5-1 and J usage is TRBJ2-7, with 10 nucleotides matching TRBD1. With 4 bases clipped from V and 5 bases from J, the junction kept 9 bases outside the gene matches. Germline assignment: CDR1 SGHRS and CDR2 YFSETQ. The CDR3 has 15 amino acids. The CDR3 coding sequence is TGCGCCAGCAGCACCCCGGACAGGGGGTGGGACGAGCAGTACTTC. It translates to CASSTPDRGWDEQYF.

This clonotype came up a few times. The genes are TRBV29-1 and TRBJ2-2; no reliable D call. Per germline, CDR1 SQVTM and CDR2 ANQGSEA. CDR3 length: 13 amino acids. Between the trimmed V and J ends, which lost 6 bases and 4 bases, there was a span of 12 bases. The CDR3 DNA reads as TGCAGCGTCGACCTTTGGGGCACCGGGGAGCTGTTTTTT. Encoded protein: CSVDLWGTGELFF.

This chain joins TRBV4-3 and TRBJ2-3; TRBD2 is a possible D gene (5 bases). Germline lookup yields CDR1 LGHNA and CDR2 YSLEER. The length of the CDR3 is 15 residues. Between the trimmed V and J ends, which lost 0 bases and 6 bases, there was a span of 13 bases. The CDR3 here is CASSQDGDYSDTQYF. CDR3 in DNA: TGCGCCAGCAGCCAAGACGGGGATTATTCGGATACGCAGTATTTT.

In its sample, this clonotype was seen many times. V is TRBV29-1 and J is TRBJ2-7, with 7 bases that match TRBD1. The CDR3 has 11 amino acids. Germline CDR1 and CDR2: SQVTM and ANQGSEA. V gave up 4 bases and J gave up 6 bases; unmatched junction bases: 3. The CDR3 sequence is CSVVQGTEQYF. The CDR3 DNA sequence: TGCAGCGTTGTACAGGGGACCGAGCAGTACTTC.

This clonotype has at least ten counts. V is TRBV24-1 and J is TRBJ1-5, with D possibly being TRBD1 (5 bases). Germline values: CDR1 KGHDR, CDR2 SFDVKD. Trimming took off 3 bases at V and 9 bases at J, with 11 bases between the two ends. The CDR3 consists of 13 residues. As DNA, the CDR3 is TGTGCCACCAGTGATAGACAGATTTGGCCCCAGCATTTT. Translated, it gives CATSDRQIWPQHF.

This clonotype was detected a few times. The conserved closing phenylalanine or tryptophan is absent in this CDR3, likely reflecting a read error. The genes are TRBV12-3 or TRBV12-4 and TRBJ2-2, with 8 bases identical to TRBD1. This CDR3 spans 20 amino acids. The junction had 18 bases not matched to a gene; V was cut back by 3 bases and J by 3 bases. This chain's CDR3 is CASSFSSLIRGQADTGELFS. CDR3 sequence (DNA): TGTGCCAGCAGTTTCTCCTCCCTTATCCGGGGACAGGCGGACACCGGGGAGCTGTTTTCT.

This clonotype has ten or more counts. The V call is TRBV15, the J call TRBJ2-6; TRBD1 is a possible D gene (6 bases). V was pared by 4 bases and J by 4 bases, with 11 bases between. From germline, CDR1 is LNHNV and CDR2 YYDKDF (reference sequence). This CDR3 has 15 amino acids. The CDR3 reads CATSNRASGANVLTF. The CDR3 DNA sequence: TGTGCCACCAGCAACAGGGCGTCCGGGGCCAACGTCCTGACTTTC.

Notes on this clonotype: Since a much larger clone is just one base distant, this may be a read error. The DNA of the CDR3 is TGCGCCAGCAGCCCGGACAGGAACTACAATGAGCAGCTCTTC. Amino acid sequence: CASSPDRNYNEQLF. The chain has TRBV4-1 and TRBJ2-1, with 7 nucleotides matching TRBD1. Germline V gene lookup returns CDR1 MGHRA and CDR2 YSYEKL. CDR3 length equals 14 residues.